This entry is about one TCR beta chain. The antigen remains unidentified. In germline, CDR1 is MNHNS, CDR2 SASEGT. The length of the CDR3 is 15 residues. Trimming pared 4 bases from V and 5 bases from J, leaving 16 bases between. What was amplified from RNA transcripts were TCR beta CDR3 regions. Carried out on the TCR CDR3, a first-round RT-PCR used the HTBI primer set. A single record per CDR3 protein comes from TCRdb applying MiXCR to the multiplex PCR reads. Seen here are about 600,000 distinct CDR3 sequences, more than 13% observed once, and the top ten hold roughly 7.7%. These data are taken from a study of T cells in Graves' hyperthyroidism and ophthalmopathy. In the study overall: The authors collected peripheral blood at initial diagnosis, before any treatment.

Findings and caveats of the study: The model anticipated ophthalmopathy a median about 7.1 months pre-onset.

The chain links TRBV6-1 to TRBJ2-3; either TRBD1 or TRBD2 may supply D (5 bases each). The specimen sequenced was blood. The sequence was collected from a woman under 30 with Graves' ophthalmopathy. CDR3 nucleotide sequence: TGTGCCAGCAGTGCCCGGGTAGGGGCGGGAGATACGCAGTATTTT. Protein: CASSARVGAGDTQYF.